The entry that follows covers one T cell receptor (beta chain) sequence. The target antigen is unknown. The same CDR3 can be traced to other DNA sequences in this sample. These data come from a study of T cells in localized non-small cell lung cancer. The V gene end was trimmed by 3 bases and the J gene end by 4 bases; junction bases not matched to a gene: 3. CDR1 is KGHSH and CDR2 is LQKENI in the germline V gene. The CDR3 runs to 16 residues. Some clones are missing from TCRdb's copy, which holds only in-frame ones; the method was immunoSEQ multiplex PCR. Among approximately 41,000 clones listed, roughly 90% were seen once. Whole-study results and caveats: Clonality peaked in uninvolved adjacent lung rather than tumor. Increased T cell density in blood showed an association with longer overall survival. Adjacent lung exhibited a median of about 50 among the 100 most abundant tumor clones.

The sequencing here drew on peripheral blood, taken before any cancer treatment. This sequence was found in a female donor at least 60 years old with stage I squamous cell lung carcinoma. V gene TRBV18 combines with J gene TRBJ2-1; 13 bases align to TRBD2. This CDR3 reads CASSPRTSGSYNEQFF. The CDR3 coding sequence is TGTGCCAGCTCACCCCGGACTAGCGGGAGTTACAATGAGCAGTTCTTC.